In this sample, the clone carrying this T cell receptor beta chain turned up once. The sample originates from a study of blood T cell repertoires in COVID-19. Study in general: COVID-19 samples collected from the United States, Italy and Spain covered acute and convalescent phases.

The repertoire was sequenced with immunoSEQ multiplex PCR; TCRdb's copy has only in-frame clones and lacks some. The sample has 65,000 to 80,000 clones, around nine tenths seen once. Between the trimmed V and J ends, which lost 5 bases and 9 bases, there was a span of 18 bases. Germline CDR1 reads MDHEN; CDR2 reads SYDVKM. CDR3 size: 14 residues. Sequenced material: peripheral blood. The chain is built from TRBV28 and TRBJ2-3; D is ambiguous. The sequence was collected from a human donor in a cohort sampled during active COVID-19. The CDR3 DNA reads TGTGCCAGCAGTGCCCAGGTAGTCAGTCGCACGCAGTATTTT. Translated: CASSAQVVSRTQYF.